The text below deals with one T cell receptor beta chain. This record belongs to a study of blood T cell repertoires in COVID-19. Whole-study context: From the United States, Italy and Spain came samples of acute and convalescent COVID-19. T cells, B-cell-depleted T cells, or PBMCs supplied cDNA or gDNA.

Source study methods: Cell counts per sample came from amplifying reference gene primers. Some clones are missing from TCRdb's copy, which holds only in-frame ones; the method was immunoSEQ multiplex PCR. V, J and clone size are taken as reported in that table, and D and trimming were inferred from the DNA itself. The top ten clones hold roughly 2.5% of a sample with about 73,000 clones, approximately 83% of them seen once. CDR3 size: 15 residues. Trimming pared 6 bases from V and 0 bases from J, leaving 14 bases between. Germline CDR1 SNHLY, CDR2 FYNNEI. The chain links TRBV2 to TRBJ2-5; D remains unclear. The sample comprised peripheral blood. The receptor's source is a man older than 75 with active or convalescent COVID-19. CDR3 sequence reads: CASRLSRAYQETQYF. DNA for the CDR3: TGTGCCAGCAGACTAAGCCGAGCGTACCAAGAGACCCAGTACTTC.